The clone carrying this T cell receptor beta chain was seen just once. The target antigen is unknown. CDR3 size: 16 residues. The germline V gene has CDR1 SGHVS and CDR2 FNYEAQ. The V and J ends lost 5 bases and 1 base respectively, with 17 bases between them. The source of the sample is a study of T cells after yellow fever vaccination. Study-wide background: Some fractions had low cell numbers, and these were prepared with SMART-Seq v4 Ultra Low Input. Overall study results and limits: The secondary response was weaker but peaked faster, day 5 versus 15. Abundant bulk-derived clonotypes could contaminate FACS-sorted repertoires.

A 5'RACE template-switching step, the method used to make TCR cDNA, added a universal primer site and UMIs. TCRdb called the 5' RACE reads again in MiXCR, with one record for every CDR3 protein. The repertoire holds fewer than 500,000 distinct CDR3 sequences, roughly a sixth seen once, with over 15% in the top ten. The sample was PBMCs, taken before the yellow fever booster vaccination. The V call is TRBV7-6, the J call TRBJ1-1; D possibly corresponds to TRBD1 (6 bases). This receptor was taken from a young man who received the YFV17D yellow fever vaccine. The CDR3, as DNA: TGTGCCAGCAGCGCAACTTCAGGGGCCTGGAACACTGAAGCTTTCTTT. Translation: CASSATSGAWNTEAFF.